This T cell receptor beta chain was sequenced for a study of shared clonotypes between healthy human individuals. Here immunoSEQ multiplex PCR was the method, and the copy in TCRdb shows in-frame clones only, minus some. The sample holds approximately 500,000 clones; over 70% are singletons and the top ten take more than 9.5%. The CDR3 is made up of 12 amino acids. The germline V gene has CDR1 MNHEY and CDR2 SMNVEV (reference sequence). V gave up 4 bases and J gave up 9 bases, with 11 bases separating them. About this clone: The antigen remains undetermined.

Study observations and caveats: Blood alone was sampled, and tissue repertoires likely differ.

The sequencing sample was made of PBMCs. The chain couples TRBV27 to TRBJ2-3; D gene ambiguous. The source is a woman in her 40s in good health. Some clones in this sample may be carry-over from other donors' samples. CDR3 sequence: CASSSGGTTQYF. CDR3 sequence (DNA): TGTGCCAGCAGTTCCGGTGGTACGACGCAGTATTTT.